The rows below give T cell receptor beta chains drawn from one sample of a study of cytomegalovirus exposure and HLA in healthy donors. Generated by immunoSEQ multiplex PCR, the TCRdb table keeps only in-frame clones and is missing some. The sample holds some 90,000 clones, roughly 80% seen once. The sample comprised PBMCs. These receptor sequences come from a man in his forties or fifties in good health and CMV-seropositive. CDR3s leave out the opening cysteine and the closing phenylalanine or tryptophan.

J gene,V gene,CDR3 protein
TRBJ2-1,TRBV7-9,ASSPPGLAGVEQF
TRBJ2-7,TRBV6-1,ATQVITGNNYEQY
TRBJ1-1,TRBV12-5,ASGLAAAGLVAF
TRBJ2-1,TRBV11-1,ASSLAHRDNEQF
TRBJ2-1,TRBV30,AWSDSVTSGRLYSYNEQF
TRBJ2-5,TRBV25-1,ASSAGGQETQY
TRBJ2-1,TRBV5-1,ASSLGLTSEEQF
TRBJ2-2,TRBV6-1,ASRPTMSGELF
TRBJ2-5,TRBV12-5,TSGRTGLETQY
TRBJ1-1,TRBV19,ASSRRQDAEAF
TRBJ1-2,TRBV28,ASRRQANYGYT
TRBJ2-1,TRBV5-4,ASSRGPSVNEQF
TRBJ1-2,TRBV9,ASSPDRVGYGYT
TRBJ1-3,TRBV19,ASSPDLQGTGNTIY
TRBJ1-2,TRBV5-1,ASSPGQGSGGYT
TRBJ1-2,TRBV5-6,ASSLTPNYGYT
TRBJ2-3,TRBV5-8,ASSLYLEDTQY
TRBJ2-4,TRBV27,ASSPTSGRAVAKNSQY
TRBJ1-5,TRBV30,AWRGSGNQPQH
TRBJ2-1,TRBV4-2,ASSQQIPYGLAGGNNEQF
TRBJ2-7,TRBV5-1,ASSSENGYEQY
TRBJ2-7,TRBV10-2,ASSESFIAGGEQY
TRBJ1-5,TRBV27,AIKGQLIGQPQH
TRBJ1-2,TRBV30,AWIRTDQNYGYT
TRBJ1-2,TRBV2,ASSEVRGKVGYT
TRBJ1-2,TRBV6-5,ASRTSNRDYGYT
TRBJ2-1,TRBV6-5,ASSREWEQF
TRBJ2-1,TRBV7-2,ASSLIVTVYLDEQF
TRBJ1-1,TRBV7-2,ASSLGRGGTEAF
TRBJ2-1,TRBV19,ASSKGLAGTYEQF
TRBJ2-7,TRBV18,ASSLSSGIREQY
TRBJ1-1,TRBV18,ASSQTVNTEAF
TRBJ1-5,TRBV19,ASSFLGGVDQPQH